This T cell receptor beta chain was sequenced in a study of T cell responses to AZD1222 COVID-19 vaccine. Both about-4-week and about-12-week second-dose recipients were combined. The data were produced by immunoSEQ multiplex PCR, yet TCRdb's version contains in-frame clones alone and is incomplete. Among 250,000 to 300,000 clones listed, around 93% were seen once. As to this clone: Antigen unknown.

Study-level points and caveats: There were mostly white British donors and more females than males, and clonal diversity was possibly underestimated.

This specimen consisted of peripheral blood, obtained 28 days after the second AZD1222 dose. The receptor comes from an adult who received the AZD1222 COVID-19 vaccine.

The CDR3 nucleotides read TGTGCCAGCAGTCCGACAGGGACTCAGCCCCAGCATTTT. Protein product: CASSPTGTQPQHF. The chain combines TRBV6-6 with TRBJ1-5; 7 nucleotides agree with TRBD1. Germline CDR1 MNHNY, CDR2 SVGAGI (reference sequence). V lost 5 bases to trimming and J lost 6 bases; unmatched junction nucleotides: 4. This CDR3 region has 13 residues.